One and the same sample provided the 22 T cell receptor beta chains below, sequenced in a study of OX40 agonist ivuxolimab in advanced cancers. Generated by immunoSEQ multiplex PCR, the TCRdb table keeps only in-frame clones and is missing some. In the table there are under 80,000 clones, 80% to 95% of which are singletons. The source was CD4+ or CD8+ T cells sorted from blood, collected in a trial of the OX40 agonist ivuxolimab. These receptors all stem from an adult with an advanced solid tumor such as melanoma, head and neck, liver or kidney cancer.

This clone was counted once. The CDR3 bases are TGTGCCAGCAGCGCTCAGGGCTGGGGGAACTATGGCTACACCTTC. Residues: CASSAQGWGNYGYTF. V is TRBV5-6 and J is TRBJ1-2, with D maybe TRBD1 (5 bases). Germline CDR1 reads SGHDT; CDR2 reads YYEEEE. The CDR3 has 15 residues. V was clipped by 4 bases and J by 2 bases, with 15 bases between them.

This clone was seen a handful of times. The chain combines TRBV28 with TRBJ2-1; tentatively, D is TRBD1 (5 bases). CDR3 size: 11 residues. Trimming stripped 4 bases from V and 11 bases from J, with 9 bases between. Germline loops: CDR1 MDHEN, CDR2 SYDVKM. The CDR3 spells CASSSWTQQFF. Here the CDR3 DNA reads TGTGCCAGCAGTTCATGGACACAGCAGTTCTTC.

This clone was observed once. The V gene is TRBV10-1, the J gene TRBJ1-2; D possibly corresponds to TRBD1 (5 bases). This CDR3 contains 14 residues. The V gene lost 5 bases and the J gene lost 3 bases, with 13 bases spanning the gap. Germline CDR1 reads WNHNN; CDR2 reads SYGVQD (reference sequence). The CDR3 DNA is TGCGCCAGCAGTAGGACCCAGGGAGACTATGGCTACACCTTC. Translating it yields CASSRTQGDYGYTF.

The CDR3 region has the DNA TGTGCCAGCAGCGTTGACAGGGATCAGCCCCAGCATTTT. It specifies CASSVDRDQPQHF. V usage is TRBV7-2 and J usage is TRBJ1-5; the match to TRBD1 covers 7 bases. The V gene's germline CDR1 is SGHTA and CDR2 FQGNSA. CDR3 size: 13 residues. V lost 5 bases and J lost 5; bases outside the gene matches: 3.

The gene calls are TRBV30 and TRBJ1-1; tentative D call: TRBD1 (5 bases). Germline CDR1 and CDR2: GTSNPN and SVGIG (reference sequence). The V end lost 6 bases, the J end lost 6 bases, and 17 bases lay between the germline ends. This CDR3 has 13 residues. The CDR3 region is CACSGLISSEAFF. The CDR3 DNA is TGTGCCTGTTCAGGGTTGATTAGTTCTGAAGCTTTCTTT.

In DNA, the CDR3 is TGTGCCATCAGTCCCGGGACAGTTGGACGCGAGCAGTACTTC. Its translation is CAISPGTVGREQYF. The genes are TRBV10-3 and TRBJ2-7; TRBD1 matches 7 bases. Unmatched junction bases numbered 10, after V lost 5 bases and J lost 6 bases. Germline CDR1 ENHRY, CDR2 SYGVKD. CDR3 length: 14 amino acids.

The CDR3 region has the DNA TGTGCCAGCAGCCACGGGACAGCGGTTCCTGAAGCTTTCTTT. Residues: CASSHGTAVPEAFF. The chain carries TRBV6-6 and TRBJ1-1; TRBD1 agrees at 7 bases. The ends lost 6 bases at V and 6 bases at J; junction bases unmatched: 10. The CDR3 sequence is 14 residues long. CDR1 and CDR2 from the germline V gene are MNHNY and SVGAGI (reference sequence).

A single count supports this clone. In nucleotides, the CDR3 is TGTGCCAGCTCACCACTAGGGGGGATAGGGGAGCAGTACTTC. Translated: CASSPLGGIGEQYF. V usage is TRBV18 and J usage is TRBJ2-7; tentatively, D is TRBD1 or TRBD2 (6 bases each). Per the germline V gene, CDR1 is KGHSH and CDR2 is LQKENI. There are 14 residues in the CDR3. Trimming cost V 1 base and J 7 bases, with 14 bases left between them.

The CDR3 coding sequence is TGTGCCAGCTCGTCCACTAGCGGGGGAGCCTACGAGCAGTACTTC. Translation: CASSSTSGGAYEQYF. The V call is TRBV18, the J call TRBJ2-7, with 11 bases identical to TRBD2. CDR3 length: 15 amino acids. Germline assignment: CDR1 KGHSH and CDR2 LQKENI. V shed 6 bases and J 2 bases; nucleotides not matched to a gene: 6.

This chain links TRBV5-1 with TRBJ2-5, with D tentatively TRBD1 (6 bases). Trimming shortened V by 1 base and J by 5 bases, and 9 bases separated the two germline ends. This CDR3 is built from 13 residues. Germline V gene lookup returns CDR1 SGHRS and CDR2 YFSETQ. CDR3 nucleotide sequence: TGCGCCAGCAGCTTGCAGGGGTGGGAGACCCAGTACTTC. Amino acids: CASSLQGWETQYF.

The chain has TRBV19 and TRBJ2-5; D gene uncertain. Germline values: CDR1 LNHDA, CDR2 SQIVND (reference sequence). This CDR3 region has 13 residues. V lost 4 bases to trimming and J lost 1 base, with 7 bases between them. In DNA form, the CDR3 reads TGTGCCAGTAGTACCCCGGGCCAAGAGACCCAGTACTTC. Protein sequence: CASSTPGQETQYF.

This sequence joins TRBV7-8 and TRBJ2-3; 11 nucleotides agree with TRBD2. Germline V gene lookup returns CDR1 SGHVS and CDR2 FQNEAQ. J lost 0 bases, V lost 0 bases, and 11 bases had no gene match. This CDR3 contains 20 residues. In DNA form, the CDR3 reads TGTGCCAGCAGCTTAGCGCGACTAGCGGGGCTGGGGCCGAGCACAGATACGCAGTATTTT. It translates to CASSLARLAGLGPSTDTQYF.

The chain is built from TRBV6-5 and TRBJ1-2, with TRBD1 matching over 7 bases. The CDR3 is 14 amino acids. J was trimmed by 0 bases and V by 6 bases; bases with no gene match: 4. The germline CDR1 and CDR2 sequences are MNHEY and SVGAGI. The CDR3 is CASSKGQPNYGYTF. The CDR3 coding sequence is TGTGCCAGCAGCAAGGGACAGCCTAACTATGGCTACACCTTC.

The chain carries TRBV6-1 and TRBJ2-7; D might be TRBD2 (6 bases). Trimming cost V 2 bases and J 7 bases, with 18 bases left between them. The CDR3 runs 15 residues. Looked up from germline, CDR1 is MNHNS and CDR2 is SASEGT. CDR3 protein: CASSELEGSVYEQYF. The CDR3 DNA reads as TGTGCCAGCAGTGAACTGGAGGGGTCGGTGTATGAGCAGTACTTC.

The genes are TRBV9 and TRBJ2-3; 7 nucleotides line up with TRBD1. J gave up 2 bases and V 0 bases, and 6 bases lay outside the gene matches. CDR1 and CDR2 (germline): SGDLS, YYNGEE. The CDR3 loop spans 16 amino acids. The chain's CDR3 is CASSVEGQGVTDTQYF. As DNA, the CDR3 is TGTGCCAGCAGCGTAGAGGGTCAGGGGGTCACAGATACGCAGTATTTT.

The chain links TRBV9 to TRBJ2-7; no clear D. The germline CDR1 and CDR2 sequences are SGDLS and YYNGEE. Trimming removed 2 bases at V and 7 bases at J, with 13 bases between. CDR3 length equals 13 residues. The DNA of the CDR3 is TGTGCCAGCAGCGTTGGGCAGTTCGGAGAGCAGTACTTC. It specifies CASSVGQFGEQYF.

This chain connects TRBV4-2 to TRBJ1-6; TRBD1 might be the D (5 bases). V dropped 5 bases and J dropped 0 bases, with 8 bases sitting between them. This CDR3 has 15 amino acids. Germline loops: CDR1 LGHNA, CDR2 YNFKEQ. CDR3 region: CASSYGTSYNSPLHF. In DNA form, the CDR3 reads TGTGCCAGCAGCTATGGGACCTCCTATAATTCACCCCTCCACTTT.

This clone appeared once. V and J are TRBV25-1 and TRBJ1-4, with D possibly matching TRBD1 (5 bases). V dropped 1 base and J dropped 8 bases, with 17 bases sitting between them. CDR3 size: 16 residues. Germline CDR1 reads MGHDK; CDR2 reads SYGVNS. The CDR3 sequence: CASSEFQGGTTEKLFF. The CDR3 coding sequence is TGTGCCAGCAGTGAATTCCAGGGAGGAACGACGGAAAAACTGTTTTTT.

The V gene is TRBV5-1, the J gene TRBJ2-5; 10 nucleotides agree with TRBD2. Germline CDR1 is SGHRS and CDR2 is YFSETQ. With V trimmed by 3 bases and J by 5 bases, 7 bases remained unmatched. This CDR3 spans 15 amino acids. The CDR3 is CASSSQRGGLETQYF. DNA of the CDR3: TGCGCCAGCAGCTCACAGCGGGGGGGCCTGGAGACCCAGTACTTC.

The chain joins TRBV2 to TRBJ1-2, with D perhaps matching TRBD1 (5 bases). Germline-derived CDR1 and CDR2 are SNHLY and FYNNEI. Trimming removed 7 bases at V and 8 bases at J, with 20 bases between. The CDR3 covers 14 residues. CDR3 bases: TGTGCCAGCAAGCCCGGGGGTCAAGTGCGCGGCTACACCTTC. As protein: CASKPGGQVRGYTF.

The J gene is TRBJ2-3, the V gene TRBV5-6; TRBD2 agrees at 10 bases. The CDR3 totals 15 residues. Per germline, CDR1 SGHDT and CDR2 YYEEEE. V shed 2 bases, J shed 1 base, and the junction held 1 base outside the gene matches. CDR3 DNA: TGTGCCAGCAGCTTCGGACTAGCGGGCACAGATACGCAGTATTTT. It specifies CASSFGLAGTDTQYF. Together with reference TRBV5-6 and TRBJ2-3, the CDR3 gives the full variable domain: DAGVTQSPTHLIKTRGQQVTLRCSPKSGHDTVSWYQQALGQGPQFIFQYYEEEERQRGNFPDRFSGHQFPNYSSELNVNALLLGDSALYLCASSFGLAGTDTQYFGPGTRLTVL.

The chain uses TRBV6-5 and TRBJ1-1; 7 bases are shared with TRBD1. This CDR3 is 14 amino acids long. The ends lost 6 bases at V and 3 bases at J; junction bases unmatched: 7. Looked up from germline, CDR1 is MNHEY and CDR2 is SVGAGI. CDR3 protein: CASSRRTGDTEAFF. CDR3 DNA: TGTGCCAGCAGCCGCCGGACAGGCGACACTGAAGCTTTCTTT.